The T cell receptor beta chain under discussion was sequenced for a study of blood T cell repertoires in COVID-19. The wider study: Some COVID-19 samples were acute and others convalescent; all came from the United States, Italy and Spain. T cells, B-cell-depleted T cells, or PBMCs supplied cDNA or gDNA.

Unmatched junction bases numbered 11, after V lost 7 bases and J lost 6 bases. The CDR3 runs to 15 residues. CDR1 and CDR2 from the germline V gene are LNHDA and SQIVND (reference sequence). In the original workflow: Counts of nucleated cells, estimated from reference gene primer amplification, were obtained. The assay was immunoSEQ multiplex PCR, and TCRdb's table has in-frame clones only and misses some. D and trimming were read from the DNA, whereas the V and J calls and clone size are those reported in that table. The sample includes 650,000 to 800,000 clones, about nine tenths of them seen just once.

The TCR originated in a woman between 18 and 29 years old with acute or convalescent COVID-19. Sequenced input: peripheral blood. This chain connects TRBV19 to TRBJ2-3, with TRBD2 matching over 9 bases. CDR3 sequence reads: CASKVRGGLGDTQYF. The CDR3 DNA reads TGTGCCAGTAAAGTGCGGGGGGGCCTTGGGGATACGCAGTATTTT.